This T cell receptor beta chain was found in a study of T cells in Graves' hyperthyroidism and ophthalmopathy. Study conclusions and caveats: Most thyroid clonotypes with frequency above 0.001 were detected in blood.

Comments on this clonotype: The target antigen is unknown.

It was considered stable Graves' hyperthyroidism when ophthalmopathy did not progress within 18 months. Clinical symptoms, serum thyroxine, TRAb, thyroid ultrasound and orbital computed tomography established diagnosis. What was amplified from RNA transcripts were TCR beta CDR3 regions. First-round RT-PCR targeting the TCR CDR3 was performed with the HTBI primer set. TCRdb re-derived calls from the multiplex PCR reads in MiXCR, one entry per CDR3 protein. The sample holds roughly 400,000 distinct CDR3 sequences, roughly 25% seen once. Trimming cost V 9 bases and J 5 bases, with 13 bases left between them. Looked up from germline, CDR1 is LNHDA and CDR2 is SQIVND (reference sequence). The CDR3 consists of 12 residues.

The chain joins TRBV19 to TRBJ2-5; no clear D. The sequenced material came from blood. The TCR comes from a man aged 45-65 years with Graves' hyperthyroidism. In DNA, the CDR3 is TGTGCCAGCCAAGGTTCCGGGGAGACCCAGTACTTC. It translates to CASQGSGETQYF.